This is a list of T cell receptor beta chains from one sample in a study of blood T cell repertoires in COVID-19. Only in-frame clones appear in the TCRdb table, and some are missing; sequencing was by immunoSEQ multiplex PCR. Of about 91,000 clones in the sample, about 85% are singletons; the top ten hold about 4.2%. The sample taken for sequencing was peripheral blood. All receptors come from a man in his 70s with acute or convalescent COVID-19. CDR3s include the opening cysteine and the closing phenylalanine or tryptophan. D genes are given only for firm matches. Clone sizes are given selectively: once, few, many, or a class where the clone is expanded.

. | . | TRBV3-1/TRBV3-2 | CASSQETGDEKLFF
. | . | TRBV7-6 | CASSLGIQGTGNTIYF
TRBD1 | few | TRBV7-3 | CASSSGTGGTEAFF
. | once | TRBV7-2 | CASSFTAAYSGNTIYF
. | . | TRBV21-1 | CAGCGQGAYSTEAFF
. | . | TRBV7-2 | CASSLVSGSNQPQHF
TRBD1 | . | TRBV5-1 | CASSPGQGSDTQYF
TRBD2 | . | TRBV27 | CATFGAGVNTGELFF
. | many | TRBV4-1 | CASSQESPHQGNYGYTF
TRBD2 | . | TRBV7-2 | CASRSTSGAYNEQFF
TRBD2 | . | TRBV7-8 | CASSLGLAGHNEQFF
. | . | TRBV29-1 | CSVDPGRDTEAFF
. | few | TRBV4-1 | CASSQDATTNQPQHF
. | . | TRBV6-1 | CASSEQGYNSPLHF
TRBD2 | . | TRBV6-5 | CASSILANEQFF
. | . | TRBV5-6 | CASSEVGKQRNTEAFF
. | . | TRBV11-2 | CASSFAGEDTQYF
. | . | TRBV19 | CASSIARFPRSSPLHF
. | few | TRBV5-1 | CASSQTGLYNSPLHF
. | . | TRBV5-8 | CASSLRPGNEQYF
. | . | TRBV6-5 | CASRSNRQINTEAFF
. | many | TRBV7-6 | CASSPGHEQYF
TRBD2 | few | TRBV5-4 | CASSLASGGGNEQFF
TRBD1 | . | TRBV9 | CASSPRTGMNTEAFF
. | . | TRBV29-1 | CSVEEGRDTEAFF
TRBD2 | . | TRBV28 | CASRIGGADTQYF
TRBD1 | . | TRBV4-1 | CASSQKTGAYEQYF
. | once | TRBV28 | CASSTPTGPQHF
. | . | TRBV6-5 | CASRNLGVDTF
TRBD1 | . | TRBV5-1 | CASSATGGTEAFF
. | . | TRBV7-8 | CASSLPSRGSGNTIYF
TRBD1 | . | TRBV5-1 | CASSLPTGKETQYF
. | . | TRBV28 | CASSGVYRDHYGYTF
TRBD1 | . | TRBV19 | CASSSRTGEAFF